Below, 2 T cell receptor beta chains from the same sample are listed, as sequenced in a study of blood T cells in healthy people across ages. Through a sample-barcoded 5' primer and a J-beta primer mix, a second PCR was run for 7 to 11 cycles. MiXCR was run by TCRdb on the 5' RACE reads, yielding one entry per CDR3 protein. The sample yields about 730,000 distinct CDR3 sequences, about 40% seen once. Sequencing used blood. Receptor source: an older woman in good health.

Turning to this clonotype: This may stem from a read error, because a much larger clone lies one nucleotide away. The chain has TRBV12-3 or TRBV12-4 and TRBJ2-5, with 7 bases matching TRBD2. J was trimmed by 11 bases and V by 7 bases; bases with no gene match: 25. The CDR3 contains 17 residues. Here the CDR3 DNA reads TGTGCCAGCACCGCATCCGGGCGGGGGTTGTCCTACAATGAGCAGTACTTC. Translating gives CASTASGRGLSYNEQYF.

The rearrangement joins TRBV10-3 to TRBJ1-2, with TRBD1 matching 10 bases. Germline CDR1 and CDR2: ENHRY and SYGVKD. The CDR3 spans 14 residues. With V trimmed by 7 bases and J by 2 bases, 4 bases remained unmatched. CDR3 sequence reads: CAITPGQGNYGYTF. The CDR3 bases are TGTGCCATCACACCGGGACAGGGGAACTATGGCTACACCTTC.